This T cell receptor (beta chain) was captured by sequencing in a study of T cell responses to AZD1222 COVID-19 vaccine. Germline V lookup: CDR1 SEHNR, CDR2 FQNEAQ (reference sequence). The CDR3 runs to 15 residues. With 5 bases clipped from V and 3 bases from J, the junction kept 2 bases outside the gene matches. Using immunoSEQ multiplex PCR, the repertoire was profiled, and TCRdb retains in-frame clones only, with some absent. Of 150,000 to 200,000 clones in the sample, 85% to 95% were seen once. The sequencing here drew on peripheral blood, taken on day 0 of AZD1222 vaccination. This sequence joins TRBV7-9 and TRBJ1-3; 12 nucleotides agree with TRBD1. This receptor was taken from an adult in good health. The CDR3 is CASSGTGGDGNTIYF. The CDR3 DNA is TGTGCCAGCAGCGGGACAGGGGGCGATGGAAACACCATATATTTT. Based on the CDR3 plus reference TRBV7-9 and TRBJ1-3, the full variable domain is DTGVSQNPRHKITKRGQNVTFRCDPISEHNRLYWYRQTLGQGPEFLTYFQNEAQLEKSRLLSDRFSAERPKGSFSTLEIQRTEQGDSAMYLCASSGTGGDGNTIYFGEGSWLTVV.